The 29 T cell receptor beta chains below all came from one sample that was sequenced in a study of neoadjuvant anti-PD-1 for oral cavity cancer. Time point described: after neoadjuvant nivolumab, at surgical resection. Libraries were prepared by immunoSEQ multiplex PCR; TCRdb keeps only in-frame clonotypes and omits some of them. The table has around 7,500 clones, roughly 60% seen once. Sequenced here: PBMCs, sampled after nivolumab (anti-PD-1) treatment. The receptor source for this set is a person between 40 and 85 years old with oral cavity squamous cell carcinoma.

The V call is TRBV19, the J call TRBJ2-7, with D possibly called TRBD1 or TRBD2 (5 bases each). This CDR3 spans 12 amino acids. CDR1 LNHDA and CDR2 SQIVND come from the germline V gene (reference sequence). The V and J ends lost 3 bases and 5 bases respectively, with 8 bases between them. The CDR3 bases are TGTGCCAGTAGTATCGGGGCGAACGAGCAGTACTTC. As protein: CASSIGANEQYF. Full variable domain (remainder filled in from reference TRBV19 and TRBJ2-7): DGGITQSPKYLFRKEGQNVTLSCEQNLNHDAMYWYRQDPGQGLRLIYYSQIVNDFQKGDIAEGYSVSREKKESFPLTVTSAQKNPTAFYLCASSIGANEQYFGPGTRLTVT.

This chain uses TRBV2 with TRBJ2-2; D unresolved. The CDR3 has 15 residues. Germline assignment: CDR1 SNHLY and CDR2 FYNNEI. With 5 bases removed from V and 2 bases from J, the gap between germline ends came to 12 bases. The DNA of the CDR3 is TGTGCCAGCAGTTCGGGCTTAGCTAACACCGGGGAGCTGTTTTTT. Its translation: CASSSGLANTGELFF.

The chain combines TRBV19 with TRBJ2-2; no definite D call. This CDR3 is built from 16 residues. Germline loops: CDR1 LNHDA, CDR2 SQIVND (reference sequence). V lost 3 bases, J lost 10 bases, and 21 bases lay in between. The CDR3: CASSMSHPDQFKELFF. CDR3 nucleotide sequence: TGTGCCAGTAGTATGAGTCACCCCGACCAGTTTAAGGAGCTGTTTTTT.

This clone was seen only a few times. The J gene is TRBJ1-1, the V gene TRBV18, with TRBD1 identical over 7 bases. The CDR3 is 14 residues long. Trimming cost V 6 bases and J 7 bases; bases outside gene matches: 11. Per germline, CDR1 KGHSH and CDR2 LQKENI. CDR3 bases: TGTGCCAGCTCCCATGGACAGGATAACTTTGAAGCTTTCTTT. Its protein product is CASSHGQDNFEAFF.

This clone has more than one count but fewer than ten. The J gene is TRBJ2-2, the V gene TRBV10-1; D remains ambiguous. Germline CDR1 reads WNHNN; CDR2 reads SYGVQD (reference sequence). The germline V and J ends were trimmed by 8 bases and 2 bases, with 9 bases remaining between them. CDR3 length equals 13 residues. CDR3 loop: CASRARNTGELFF. The CDR3, as DNA: TGCGCCAGCCGTGCCCGAAACACCGGGGAGCTGTTTTTT.

CDR3 amino acids: CASSLVGGEVAETQYF. The CDR3 DNA sequence: TGCGCCAGCAGCCTGGTCGGGGGGGAGGTCGCAGAGACCCAGTACTTC. The V call is TRBV4-3, the J call TRBJ2-5; 8 bases match TRBD2. The CDR3 sequence is 16 residues long. After removal of 4 bases from V and 4 bases from J, the junction contained 11 bases not matched to a gene. CDR1 and CDR2 from the germline V gene are LGHNA and YSLEER.

The table lists this clone with a few counts. V usage is TRBV6-5 and J usage is TRBJ1-5, with D unresolved. Per germline, CDR1 MNHEY and CDR2 SVGAGI. V was clipped by 7 bases and J by 4 bases, with 11 bases between them. The length of the CDR3 is 13 residues. The CDR3 DNA reads TGTGCCAGCACCGCAGGTTTAAATCAGCCCCAGCATTTT. It specifies CASTAGLNQPQHF.

The chain carries TRBV29-1 and TRBJ1-1, with 8 bases that match TRBD1. The CDR3 loop spans 13 amino acids. CDR1 is SQVTM and CDR2 is ANQGSEA in the germline V gene. V shed 6 bases, J shed 1 base, and the junction held 4 bases outside the gene matches. The CDR3 DNA is TGCAGCGTCGGGACAGGAGGGAACACTGAAGCTTTCTTT. This encodes CSVGTGGNTEAFF.

The chain is built from TRBV6-6 and TRBJ2-3, with unresolved D. Germline loops: CDR1 MNHNY, CDR2 SVGAGI (reference sequence). V shed 0 bases and J shed 1 base, with 11 bases lying between them. The CDR3 is made up of 16 amino acids. The chain's CDR3 is CASSYSKLSGTDTQYF. The CDR3 nucleotides read TGTGCCAGCAGTTACTCGAAATTGTCAGGCACAGATACGCAGTATTTT.

The table lists this clone with a count of one. The chain links TRBV30 to TRBJ1-6; D not resolved. Per the germline V gene, CDR1 is GTSNPN and CDR2 is SVGIG (reference sequence). Trimming took off 3 bases at V and 7 bases at J, with 7 bases between the two ends. There are 12 residues in the CDR3. The CDR3 protein is CAWRILNSPLHF. DNA for the CDR3: TGTGCCTGGAGGATTCTCAATTCACCCCTCCACTTT.

This clone was seen just once. This rearrangement joins TRBV6-5 to TRBJ1-2; no clear D. The CDR3 covers 13 residues. CDR1 and CDR2 from the germline V gene are MNHEY and SVGAGI. V was trimmed by 6 bases and J by 6 bases, leaving 14 bases between them. In DNA form, the CDR3 reads TGTGCCAGCAGACAGACCGACGGCGATGGCTACACCTTC. Protein product: CASRQTDGDGYTF.

This chain connects TRBV7-8 to TRBJ1-1; weak D call: TRBD1 (5 bases). Deletions cut 1 base from V and 1 base from J, with 10 bases between. This CDR3 comprises 15 residues. Germline V lookup: CDR1 SGHVS, CDR2 FQNEAQ. The DNA of the CDR3 is TGTGCCAGCAGCTTAGACTTCGGACAGAACACTGAAGCTTTCTTT. Protein: CASSLDFGQNTEAFF.

The rearrangement joins TRBV2 to TRBJ2-5; 13 nucleotides agree with TRBD2. Germline CDR1 reads SNHLY; CDR2 reads FYNNEI. This CDR3 region has 14 residues. V trimming: 8 bases; J trimming: 7 bases; junction bases outside the gene matches: 7. Here the CDR3 reads CASFRLAGGGTQYF. The CDR3 nucleotides read TGTGCCAGCTTCCGACTAGCGGGGGGAGGGACCCAGTACTTC.

The chain's CDR3 is CASSQEGQGSYNEQFF. The CDR3 coding sequence is TGCGCCAGCAGCCAGGAGGGACAGGGTTCCTACAATGAGCAGTTCTTC. V usage is TRBV4-3 and J usage is TRBJ2-1; 9 bases are a match to TRBD1. V shed 3 bases and J 1 base; nucleotides not matched to a gene: 4. Germline assignment: CDR1 LGHNA and CDR2 YSLEER. The CDR3 covers 16 residues.

CDR3 sequence (DNA): TGCAGTGCTAGACTCCAAGAGACCCAGTACTTC. The encoded protein is CSARLQETQYF. This chain uses TRBV20-1 with TRBJ2-5; D ambiguous. V was shortened by 2 bases and J by 1 base, with 2 bases between the two germline ends. The germline V gene encodes CDR1 DFQATT and CDR2 SNEGSKA (reference sequence). The CDR3 has 11 residues.

The gene calls are TRBV27 and TRBJ2-7, with 8 bases lining up with TRBD2. Germline loops: CDR1 MNHEY, CDR2 SMNVEV (reference sequence). The junction had 6 bases not matched to a gene; V was cut back by 0 bases and J by 5 bases. This CDR3 has 15 amino acids. CDR3 coding DNA: TGTGCCAGCAGTTTATCAGGCCGGGGGGGCAACGAGCAGTACTTC. Its translation is CASSLSGRGGNEQYF.

The DNA for the CDR3 is TGTGCCAGTGGGACAATAGCGAGCTCCTACAATGAGCAGTTCTTC. This gives the protein CASGTIASSYNEQFF. The chain employs TRBV19 and TRBJ2-1; D might be TRBD1 (6 bases). The V and J ends lost 8 bases and 0 bases respectively, with 14 bases between them. The germline V gene encodes CDR1 LNHDA and CDR2 SQIVND (reference sequence). This CDR3 spans 15 amino acids. Looking up the rest from reference TRBV19 and TRBJ2-1 gives the full variable domain: DGGITQSPKYLFRKEGQNVTLSCEQNLNHDAMYWYRQDPGQGLRLIYYSQIVNDFQKGDIAEGYSVSREKKESFPLTVTSAQKNPTAFYLCASGTIASSYNEQFFGPGTRLTVL.

V and J are TRBV7-2 and TRBJ2-3; 10 bases match TRBD2. Germline V gene lookup returns CDR1 SGHTA and CDR2 FQGNSA. J lost 7 bases, V lost 3 bases, and 13 bases had no gene match. The CDR3 spans 17 residues. The DNA of the CDR3 is TGTGCCAGCAGCTTCCCTACTAGCGGGGCGATGGGGCATACGCAGTATTTT. This codes for CASSFPTSGAMGHTQYF.

The J gene is TRBJ2-3, the V gene TRBV7-2, with a possible D match to TRBD1 (6 bases). The CDR3 covers 14 residues. CDR1 and CDR2 from the germline V gene are SGHTA and FQGNSA. Trimming shortened V by 4 bases and J by 4 bases, and 12 bases separated the two germline ends. This chain's CDR3 is CASSSSTGSDTQYF. CDR3 coding DNA: TGTGCCAGCAGCTCAAGTACAGGGTCAGATACGCAGTATTTT. Together with reference TRBV7-2 and TRBJ2-3, the CDR3 gives the full variable domain: GAGVSQSPSNKVTEKGKDVELRCDPISGHTALYWYRQSLGQGLEFLIYFQGNSAPDKSGLPSDRFSAERTGGSVSTLTIQRTQQEDSAVYLCASSSSTGSDTQYFGPGTRLTVL.

The rearrangement uses TRBV4-3 and TRBJ1-2; D not resolved. The V gene lost 3 bases and the J gene lost 0 bases, with 8 bases spanning the gap. Germline loops: CDR1 LGHNA, CDR2 YSLEER. CDR3 length: 14 residues. Written as DNA, the CDR3 is TGCGCCAGCAGCCAGGGCAGCACTAACTATGGCTACACCTTC. Translated: CASSQGSTNYGYTF.

The J gene is TRBJ1-6, the V gene TRBV30, with no clear D. CDR3 length equals 16 residues. V was cut by 1 base and J by 7 bases, with 17 bases left in between. Germline CDR1 GTSNPN, CDR2 SVGIG (reference sequence). The CDR3 DNA reads as TGTGCCTGGAGTGACAAAAACCGGCCCGAAAATTCACCCCTCCACTTT. It is translated as CAWSDKNRPENSPLHF.

V and J are TRBV5-1 and TRBJ2-3; 9 positions match TRBD2. This CDR3 spans 15 amino acids. Germline CDR1 and CDR2: SGHRS and YFSETQ. Trimming removed 5 bases from V and 2 bases from J; junction bases left unmatched: 6. CDR3 nucleotides: TGCGCCAGCAGGTCCGGGACTAGCCTCACAGATACGCAGTATTTT. It translates to CASRSGTSLTDTQYF.

The chain joins TRBV6-6 to TRBJ2-3; the D gene is possibly TRBD2 (6 bases). This CDR3 region has 15 residues. Per the germline V gene, CDR1 is MNHNY and CDR2 is SVGAGI (reference sequence). V lost 1 base and J lost 1, with 9 bases in between. CDR3 DNA: TGTGCCAGCAGTTACTTGTGGGGGGGCACAGATACGCAGTATTTT. Residues: CASSYLWGGTDTQYF.

The chain employs TRBV7-9 and TRBJ1-5; D might be TRBD1 (6 bases). V was trimmed by 1 base and J by 6 bases, leaving 10 bases between them. The CDR3 consists of 14 residues. The germline V gene has CDR1 SEHNR and CDR2 FQNEAQ (reference sequence). For the CDR3, the DNA is TGTGCCAGCAGCTTAGAAGGGGGAAGTCAGCCCCAGCATTTT. It yields the protein CASSLEGGSQPQHF.

V usage is TRBV19 and J usage is TRBJ1-1; D remains unclear. The CDR3 totals 13 residues. Germline loops: CDR1 LNHDA, CDR2 SQIVND (reference sequence). With 7 bases removed from V and 1 base from J, the gap between germline ends came to 10 bases. The CDR3: CASTPEGNTEAFF. In DNA, the CDR3 is TGTGCCAGTACGCCCGAGGGGAACACTGAAGCTTTCTTT.

This clone has just one count. CDR3 in DNA: TGTGCCAGTAGTATAGATGGAGGGGGCTTCGGGGAGCTGTTTTTT. Encoded protein: CASSIDGGGFGELFF. This sequence joins TRBV19 and TRBJ2-2; D is perhaps TRBD1 (7 bases). The CDR3 is 15 residues long. CDR1 is LNHDA, CDR2 SQIVND, per germline (reference sequence). Trimming shortened V by 0 bases and J by 7 bases, and 12 bases separated the two germline ends.

The chain recombines TRBV7-9 with TRBJ2-1, with 8 bases that match TRBD1. V shed 2 bases, J shed 6 bases, and the junction held 6 bases outside the gene matches. There are 15 residues in the CDR3. Germline V gene lookup returns CDR1 SEHNR and CDR2 FQNEAQ (reference sequence). DNA of the CDR3: TGTGCCAGCAGCTTACGGGGACAGGCGAGCAATGAGCAGTTCTTC. Translating it yields CASSLRGQASNEQFF.

A single count supports this clone. The chain recombines TRBV9 with TRBJ1-2; 9 bases align to TRBD1. The V segment lost 6 bases and the J segment 2 bases; nucleotides outside the gene matches: 8. CDR1 SGDLS and CDR2 YYNGEE come from the germline V gene. The CDR3 is 15 residues long. The CDR3, as DNA: TGTGCCAGCACGGGACAGGGAAGCGAAAACTATGGCTACACCTTC. Encoded protein: CASTGQGSENYGYTF.

This chain connects TRBV25-1 to TRBJ2-6; 10 bases fit TRBD1. J was trimmed by 4 bases and V by 6 bases; bases with no gene match: 12. CDR1 and CDR2 from the germline V gene are MGHDK and SYGVNS. CDR3 length: 18 amino acids. The CDR3 region has the DNA TGTGCCAGCAGCAACCCCGGGACAGGGGCTCTGGGGGCCAACGTCCTGACTTTC. This codes for CASSNPGTGALGANVLTF.